This T cell receptor (beta chain) derives from a study of vaccination and CD4 T cells after COVID-19 (dated by TCRdb to about 2022). Concerning the study at large: Convalescent patients had a positive SARS-CoV-2 result on nasal swab PCR, and of these patients, some 10 had mild disease and one had severe disease. Post-COVID blood samples were collected from convalescent patients a median of approximately 100 days after diagnosis, with a range of roughly 35 to 180 days. Two doses of either the Pfizer-BioNTech BNT162b2 vaccine (n=8) or the Moderna mRNA-1273 vaccine (n=2) were administered to participants. In under 13 COVID-19 convalescent patients and a few infection-naive healthy vaccine recipients, researchers compared the spike-specific CD4+ TCR repertoire from before mRNA vaccination with the repertoire from after. A few convalescent patients were sampled both early after vaccination (day 14) and late after vaccination (days 161 to 241). Culture stimuli were overlapping spike peptide pools from SARS-CoV-2 and from the common cold coronaviruses HCoV-NL63, HCoV-OC43 and HCoV-229E. The convalescent cohort comprised six males and four females, including two Hispanic individuals, seven Caucasians, two Asians and one multiracial person. Post-vaccine blood samples were collected a median of approximately 68 days after the second vaccine dose, ranging from roughly 13 to 250 days. Control cultures received a CEFX viral epitope pool as the positive control, an HIV-1 Nef peptide pool as the negative control, or no peptide. Broad study findings and their caveats: Although the median number of SARS-CoV-2-reactive clonotypes went up from some 23 after infection to 35 to 40 after vaccination, the increase was not significant. In convalescent patients, nearly all vaccine-specific clones (304 of 307) were found to be mono-reactive for SARS-CoV-2 spike rather than cross-reactive with common cold coronaviruses. The study included relatively few convalescent patients and did not analyze early timepoints after natural infection. In convalescent patients, a median around 83% of post-vaccine SARS-CoV-2-reactive clones were detected only after vaccination, and vaccine-specific priming was suggested by this finding.

Trimming takes 4 bases from V and 3 bases from J, and the germline ends sit 4 bases apart. Including the terminal cysteine and phenylalanine, the CDR3 comprises 12 residues. Only the CDR3 region is kept as DNA, spanning 36 bases read in frame from base 1. Taken from the germline V gene, the CDR1 and CDR2 loops are MNHEY and SVGAGI. Library preparation used PCR. At the Johns Hopkins FTIC core, DNA from the cultured CD4+ T cells underwent TCR sequencing with the Oncomine TCR Beta short-read assay. The QIAamp micro DNA kit was used to extract genomic DNA from the cultured CD4+ T cells. The Oncomine TCR Beta libraries from cultured CD4+ T cells were pooled using unique dual indexes and then sequenced on an Illumina iSeq 100. Under the source paper's analysis protocol: Non-productive sequences were filtered out, and CDR3s that did not start with C, did not end with F or W, or were shorter than 7 amino acids were discarded. Antigen-specific clonotypes were identified with the MANAFEST web application by comparing peptide-stimulated wells with reference and other culture wells. To be called positive, a clone needed an FDR below 0.05, an odds ratio above 5, and a productive frequency above 0.1% in at least two of three replicate wells. A clonotype counted as cross-reactive if it showed significant expansion both in the SARS-CoV-2 spike wells and in at least one common cold coronavirus spike condition. Levenshtein distances (stringdist) and unrooted phylogenetic trees (ape) in R version 3.6.1 were used to assess CDR3 homology. The public reads were quality trimmed at Q25 with fastp and then assembled into clones with MiXCR by TCRdb, keeping productive beta chains. A single entry per CDR3 protein holds the most common genes and DNA from its merged rows. TCRdb assigned the V and J calls; the authors' analysis was not used. The sample table contains approximately 21,000 distinct CDR3 sequences; only one count was recorded for 43% of them. The ten largest clonotypes hold just under 5% of the sample.

This clonotype was observed a few times. This clone's antigen is unknown. Within one base of it there is no much larger clone, and no base qualities were kept. This specimen's time point label, per the study, means: late sampling 161 to 241 days after vaccination in three convalescent patients. In light of the paper, this sample's treatment or condition label describes: approximately 9-day PBMC culture with coronavirus spike peptide pools or control peptides (ViraFEST assay). The ViraFEST assay, used in the study, expanded antigen-specific T cells with peptide pools and then identified the expanded clonotypes through TCR sequencing. The positive SARS-CoV-2 PCR tests of the convalescent patients were dated from March to December 2020, before the Alpha, Beta and Delta variants emerged in the United States. Each well held 2.2 million or so PBMCs cultured in IMDM containing approximately 5.3% human AB serum and approximately 9.1 IU/ml IL-2, with 10 ug/ml peptide pools added. Half of the culture medium was replaced with fresh IL-2-containing medium on days 3 and 7. CD4+ T cells were isolated after approximately 10 days of culture through negative selection using the EasySep CD4+ T cell isolation kit. Ficoll-Paque Plus gradient centrifugation was used to isolate PBMCs from whole blood, and the isolated PBMCs were then either used fresh or cryopreserved at -140C. In general, triplicate wells were set up for every culture condition.

The rearrangement joined TRBV6-5 to TRBJ1-5; there is no confident call for the D gene. This sequence was found in a human donor who had recovered from COVID-19. The sample in question was CD4+ T cells from blood, cultured in vitro, obtained about 7 months after SARS-CoV-2 vaccination. The DNA sequence reads TGTGCCAGCAGTTCACTCAATCAGCCCCAGCATTTT. Translation gives CASSSLNQPQHF.